What follows are 23 T cell receptor beta chains derived from one specimen sequenced in a study of blood T cell repertoires in COVID-19 (dated by TCRdb to about 2020). The receptor library was made with the immunoSEQ multiplex PCR assay. The immuneACCESS repertoire file appears here via TCRdb, limited to in-frame rearrangements. These files lack a portion of the clones; in checked studies, under half of the deficit traces to unresolved V genes, and the cause of the others is not known. Present in this sample are approximately 170,000 clones, roughly 78% of which were seen just once. The leading ten clones occupy 15% to 20% of the sample. Material for sequencing was PBMCs or T cells enriched from blood (not recorded which). The receptors derive from a woman in her 70s in a cohort exposed to, infected with or recovered from COVID-19 (not recorded which).

The chain links TRBV9 to TRBJ2-2; 9 bases line up with TRBD2. Looked up from germline, CDR1 is SGDLS and CDR2 is YYNGEE. The CDR3 has 15 residues. Trimming took 10 bases from V and 2 from J; bases not matched to a gene: 9. The CDR3 DNA sequence: TGTGCCTCCGCGGGGGGGACACCAAACACCGGGGAGCTGTTTTTT. It encodes CASAGGTPNTGELFF.

The chain couples TRBV18 to TRBJ2-1, with D perhaps TRBD1 (5 bases). Trimming pared 2 bases from V and 2 bases from J, leaving 10 bases between. The CDR3 length is 15 residues. The V gene's germline CDR1 is KGHSH and CDR2 LQKENI. The CDR3 bases are TGTGCCAGCTCACCAATCCAGGGAACCTACAATGAGCAGTTCTTC. Its protein product is CASSPIQGTYNEQFF.

V gene TRBV6-5 combines with J gene TRBJ2-1; maybe TRBD2 (6 bases). Trimming shortened V by 5 bases and J by 0 bases, and 11 bases separated the two germline ends. The CDR3 consists of 15 residues. The germline CDR1 and CDR2 sequences are MNHEY and SVGAGI. The CDR3 is CASSPRGNSYNEQFF. The CDR3 DNA is TGTGCCAGCAGTCCGCGGGGTAACTCCTACAATGAGCAGTTCTTC.

This rearrangement joins TRBV10-3 to TRBJ1-5; a possible D gene is TRBD1 (6 bases). The germline V and J ends were trimmed by 3 bases and 9 bases, with 9 bases remaining between them. CDR1 and CDR2 from the germline V gene are ENHRY and SYGVKD. The CDR3 is 12 amino acids. Here the CDR3 DNA reads TGTGCCATCAGTGACCAGGGGTGGCCCCAGCATTTT. Its protein product is CAISDQGWPQHF.

The chain uses TRBV7-2 and TRBJ2-1; 9 nucleotides line up with TRBD1. The CDR3 has 15 amino acids. V lost 2 bases, J lost 9 bases, and 8 bases stayed unmatched. CDR1 SGHTA and CDR2 FQGNSA come from the germline V gene. CDR3 loop: CASSLFPTGGSEQFF. The CDR3 region has the DNA TGTGCCAGCAGCTTATTTCCGACAGGGGGTAGTGAGCAGTTCTTC.

V is TRBV6-5 and J is TRBJ1-6; TRBD1 matches at 7 bases. The CDR3 runs 15 residues. Germline V gene data show CDR1 as MNHEY and CDR2 as SVGAGI. V was clipped by 6 bases and J by 10 bases; unmatched bases: 12. The chain's CDR3 is CASRRGQVGGSPLHF. CDR3 DNA: TGTGCCAGCAGGCGAGGACAGGTCGGTGGGTCACCCCTCCACTTT.

The CDR3 loop reads CASRWDRADTGELFF. DNA of the CDR3: TGTGCCAGCAGATGGGACAGGGCGGACACCGGGGAGCTGTTTTTT. The rearrangement uses TRBV3-1 (or the pseudogene TRBV3-2) and TRBJ2-2; 9 bases align to TRBD1. Per the germline V gene, CDR1 is LGHDT and CDR2 is YNNKEL (reference sequence). The CDR3 loop spans 15 amino acids. Trimming removed 6 bases from V and 3 bases from J; junction bases left unmatched: 5.

The J gene is TRBJ1-4, the V gene TRBV7-2; tentative D call: TRBD1 (6 bases). The V end was cut by 5 bases, the J end by 2 bases, with 9 bases between. The CDR3 sequence is 14 residues long. Looked up from germline, CDR1 is SGHTA and CDR2 is FQGNSA. The DNA of the CDR3 is TGTGCCAGCAGCCAAACAGGGACTAATGAAAAACTGTTTTTT. Its translation: CASSQTGTNEKLFF.

Only a few counts were recorded for this clone. The chain uses TRBV10-3 and TRBJ1-5; D may be TRBD1 (5 bases). The V and J ends lost 4 bases and 7 bases respectively, with 14 bases between them. The CDR3 totals 14 residues. The germline V gene has CDR1 ENHRY and CDR2 SYGVKD. CDR3 coding DNA: TGTGCCATCAGTGGGACCGACCCAGGGCAGCCCCAGCATTTT. Its translation is CAISGTDPGQPQHF.

As for this clone: Relative to the germline gene, one junction end is altered; a read error may explain this. V gene TRBV20-1 combines with J gene TRBJ2-1; TRBD2 agrees at 14 bases. Germline CDR1 is DFQATT and CDR2 is SNEGSKA (reference sequence). This CDR3 is built from 11 residues. The CDR3 sequence is CSAMGLAGEVF. DNA for the CDR3: TGCAGTGCCATGGGACTAGCGGGAGAGGTCTTC.

V and J are TRBV28 and TRBJ1-1; 7 nucleotides line up with TRBD1. This CDR3 region has 15 residues. The trim removed 3 bases at V and 3 bases at J, leaving 7 bases unmatched. Looked up from germline, CDR1 is MDHEN and CDR2 is SYDVKM. This CDR3 reads CASSFAGGVHTEAFF. CDR3 in DNA: TGTGCCAGCAGTTTTGCAGGGGGAGTGCACACTGAAGCTTTCTTT.

This chain links TRBV7-9 with TRBJ1-3; D may be TRBD1 (5 bases). CDR1 is SEHNR and CDR2 is FQNEAQ in the germline V gene (reference sequence). The CDR3 contains 15 residues. Deletions cut 1 base from V and 4 bases from J, with 11 bases between. The CDR3 bases are TGTGCCAGCAGCTTAGGGGGCGGAGCGGGAAACACCATATATTTT. Amino acids: CASSLGGGAGNTIYF.

The genes are TRBV7-9 and TRBJ1-2; D perhaps matches TRBD1 (6 bases). Trimming took 5 bases from V and 3 from J, leaving 10 bases between them. Germline V gives CDR1 SEHNR, CDR2 FQNEAQ (reference sequence). The CDR3 extends over 13 amino acids. CDR3: CASSRDTDYGYTF. The CDR3 coding sequence is TGTGCCAGCAGCCGGGACACGGACTATGGCTACACCTTC.

CDR3 protein: CASSLGQTSNTGELFF. The CDR3 bases are TGCGCCAGCAGCTTGGGGCAGACTTCGAACACCGGGGAGCTGTTTTTT. The V call is TRBV5-1, the J call TRBJ2-2; D is undetermined. V lost 0 bases to trimming and J lost 0 bases, with 9 bases between them. Germline V gene lookup returns CDR1 SGHRS and CDR2 YFSETQ. This CDR3 spans 16 amino acids.

The genes are TRBV6-5 and TRBJ2-7; 12 bases line up with TRBD1. Germline CDR1 and CDR2: MNHEY and SVGAGI. The J segment lost 7 bases and the V segment lost 4 bases, leaving 5 bases of the junction unmatched. This CDR3 is 14 amino acids long. The CDR3: CASSLGQGAEEQYF. In DNA, the CDR3 is TGTGCCAGCAGTTTGGGACAGGGGGCGGAAGAGCAGTACTTC.

The chain couples TRBV7-9 to TRBJ1-1; D unresolved. V gave up 0 bases and J gave up 10 bases, with 15 bases separating them. Germline V lookup: CDR1 SEHNR, CDR2 FQNEAQ (reference sequence). The CDR3 loop spans 14 amino acids. In nucleotides, the CDR3 is TGTGCCAGCAGCTTAGCACCGCTTGGACTGGGAGCTTTCTTT. Its protein is CASSLAPLGLGAFF.

CDR3 protein: CASSKRPGLGTNEQFF. The CDR3 bases are TGTGCCAGTAGTAAAAGACCGGGACTAGGGACCAATGAGCAGTTCTTC. This chain links TRBV19 with TRBJ2-1; 8 nucleotides agree with TRBD2. This CDR3 has 16 residues. The trim removed 4 bases at V and 6 bases at J, leaving 11 bases unmatched. The germline V gene encodes CDR1 LNHDA and CDR2 SQIVND (reference sequence).

The rearrangement links TRBV7-2 to TRBJ1-6; D possibly corresponds to TRBD1 (6 bases). Trimming shortened V by 5 bases and J by 10 bases, and 24 bases separated the two germline ends. The CDR3 has 17 amino acids. CDR1 is SGHTA, CDR2 FQGNSA, per germline. The CDR3 sequence: CASSQAGQLGAGSPLHF. Here the CDR3 DNA reads TGTGCCAGCAGCCAGGCCGGTCAGTTGGGGGCTGGATCACCCCTCCACTTT.

The V gene is TRBV7-8, the J gene TRBJ1-3; possibly TRBD1 for D (5 bases). V lost 4 bases, J lost 2 bases, and 12 bases lay in between. There are 15 residues in the CDR3. Germline CDR1 and CDR2: SGHVS and FQNEAQ. The CDR3 DNA follows: TGTGCCAGCAGCTCCCAGGGCCCTCCTGGAAACACCATATATTTT. This sequence encodes CASSSQGPPGNTIYF.

This chain joins TRBV7-2 and TRBJ2-1, with 14 positions matching TRBD2. Trimming cost V 5 bases and J 6 bases; bases outside gene matches: 3. This CDR3 has 15 amino acids. In germline, CDR1 is SGHTA, CDR2 FQGNSA. The CDR3 region has the DNA TGTGCCAGCAGCCGGGGACTAGCGGGGGTCAATGAGCAGTTCTTC. This sequence encodes CASSRGLAGVNEQFF.

A few counts support this clone. This sequence joins TRBV5-1 and TRBJ2-5; TRBD2 matches at 15 bases. This CDR3 contains 19 residues. After removal of 1 base from V and 0 bases from J, the junction contained 7 bases not matched to a gene. Germline V gene data show CDR1 as SGHRS and CDR2 as YFSETQ. The chain's CDR3 is CASSLFGLAGGSYQETQYF. The CDR3 DNA reads TGCGCCAGCAGCTTGTTTGGACTAGCGGGAGGGTCGTACCAAGAGACCCAGTACTTC.

This chain connects TRBV21-1 to TRBJ1-1. TRBV21-1 is described as a pseudogene. This CDR3 spans 21 amino acids. The CDR3 reads CASSKGVQRRAHGETDTEAFF. The DNA for the CDR3 is TGTGCCAGCAGCAAAGGGGTACAGAGGAGGGCCCATGGGGAGACGGACACTGAAGCTTTCTTT.

This chain joins TRBV15 and TRBJ2-2, with 12 positions matching TRBD1. This CDR3 is 18 amino acids long. V dropped 9 bases and J dropped 4; count of bases not matched to a gene: 15. CDR1 and CDR2 from the germline V gene are LNHNV and YYDKDF (reference sequence). In nucleotides, the CDR3 is TGTGCCACGGGAGGGGGGACAGGGGGCGTTGCGTTCACCGGGGAGCTGTTTTTT. It specifies CATGGGTGGVAFTGELFF.